This TCR beta chain was identified during a study of shared clonotypes between healthy human individuals. Study-wide results and caveats: Clonotype sharing levels among donors were expected to vary with sequencing depth.

The sorted-subset replicate PCRs were given around 200 ng DNA, which is 30,000 or so T cell genomes. The data were produced by immunoSEQ multiplex PCR, yet TCRdb's version contains in-frame clones alone and is incomplete. This table holds 650,000 to 800,000 clones, about 92% found once. Naive CD8 cells, CD45RO-negative and positively selected for CCR7, excluded terminally differentiated effector memory CD45RA+ cells. Notes on this clone: The antigen remains unidentified.

Germline CDR1 reads SQVTM; CDR2 reads ANQGSEA. The V gene end was trimmed by 0 bases and the J gene end by 0 bases; junction bases not matched to a gene: 12. CDR3 length: 18 residues. The chain carries TRBV29-1 and TRBJ2-3; 7 bases fit TRBD2. The source material was naive CD8+ T cells sorted from blood. The source is a young man in good health. CDR3 coding DNA: TGCAGCGTTGAAGATTTGGGTGGGAGGGCCCTCAGCACAGATACGCAGTATTTT. It yields the protein CSVEDLGGRALSTDTQYF.